This TCR beta chain was profiled in a study of T cell responses to AZD1222 COVID-19 vaccine. The repertoire was sequenced with immunoSEQ multiplex PCR; TCRdb's copy has only in-frame clones and lacks some. The sample holds about 100,000 clones, around 89% seen once. The material sequenced was peripheral blood, taken on day 0 of AZD1222 vaccination. The clonotype was recovered from an adult in good health.

The CDR3 coding sequence is TGTGCCAGCAGTGATGTAGGGGGCGCGGACACAGATACGCAGTATTTT. Translating it yields CASSDVGGADTDTQYF. The chain employs TRBV2 and TRBJ2-3; 7 bases map to TRBD1. The CDR3 covers 16 residues. J was trimmed by 2 bases and V by 3 bases; bases with no gene match: 8. The germline CDR1 and CDR2 sequences are SNHLY and FYNNEI.